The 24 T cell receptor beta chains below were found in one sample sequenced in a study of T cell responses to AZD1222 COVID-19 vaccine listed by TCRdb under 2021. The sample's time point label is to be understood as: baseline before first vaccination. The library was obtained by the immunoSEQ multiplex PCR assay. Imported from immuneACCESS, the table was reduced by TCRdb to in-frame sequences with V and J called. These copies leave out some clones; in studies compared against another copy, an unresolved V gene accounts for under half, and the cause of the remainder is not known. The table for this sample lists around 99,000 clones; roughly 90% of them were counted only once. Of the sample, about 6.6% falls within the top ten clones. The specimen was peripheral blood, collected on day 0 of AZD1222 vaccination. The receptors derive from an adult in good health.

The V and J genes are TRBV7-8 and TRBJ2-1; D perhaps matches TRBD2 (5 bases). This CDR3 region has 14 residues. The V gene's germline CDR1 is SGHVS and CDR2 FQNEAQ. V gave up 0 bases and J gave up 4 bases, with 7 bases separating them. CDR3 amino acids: CASSLAGVYNEQFF. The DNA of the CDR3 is TGTGCCAGCAGCTTAGCCGGGGTTTACAATGAGCAGTTCTTC.

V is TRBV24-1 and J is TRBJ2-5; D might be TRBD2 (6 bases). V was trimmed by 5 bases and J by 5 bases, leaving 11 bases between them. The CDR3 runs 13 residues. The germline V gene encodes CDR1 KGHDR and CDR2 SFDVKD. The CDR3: CATSGGVLETQYF. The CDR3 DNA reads TGTGCCACCAGTGGGGGGGTCCTTGAGACCCAGTACTTC.

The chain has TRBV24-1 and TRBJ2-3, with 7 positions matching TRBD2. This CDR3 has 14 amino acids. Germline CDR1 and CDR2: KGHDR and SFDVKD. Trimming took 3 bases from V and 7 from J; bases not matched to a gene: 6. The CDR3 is CATSDGGGTHTQYF. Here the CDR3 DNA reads TGTGCCACCAGTGATGGGGGAGGGACCCATACGCAGTATTTT.

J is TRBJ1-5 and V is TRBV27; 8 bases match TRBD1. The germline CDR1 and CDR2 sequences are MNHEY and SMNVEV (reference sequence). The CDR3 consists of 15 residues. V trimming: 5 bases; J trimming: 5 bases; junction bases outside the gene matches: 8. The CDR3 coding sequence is TGTGCCAGCAGTCCAAGGGACAGGACGTATCAGCCCCAGCATTTT. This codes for CASSPRDRTYQPQHF.

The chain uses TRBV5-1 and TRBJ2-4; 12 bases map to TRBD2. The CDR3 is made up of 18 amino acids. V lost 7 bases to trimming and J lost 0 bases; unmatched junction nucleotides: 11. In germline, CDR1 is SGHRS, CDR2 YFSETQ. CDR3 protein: CASSPTSGSTGAKNIQYF. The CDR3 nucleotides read TGCGCCAGCTCACCGACTAGCGGGAGTACTGGAGCCAAAAACATTCAGTACTTC.

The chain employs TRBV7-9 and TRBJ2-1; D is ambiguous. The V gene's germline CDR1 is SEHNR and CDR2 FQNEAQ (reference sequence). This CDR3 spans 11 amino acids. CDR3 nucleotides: TGTGCAGTCAACGTAGGGAAAGAGCAGTTCTTC. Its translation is CAVNVGKEQFF.

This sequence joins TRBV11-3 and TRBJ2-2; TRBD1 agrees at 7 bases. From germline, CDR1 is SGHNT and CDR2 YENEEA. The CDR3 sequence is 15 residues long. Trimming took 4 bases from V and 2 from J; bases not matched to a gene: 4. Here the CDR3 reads CASSYGTANTGELFF. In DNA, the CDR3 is TGTGCCAGCAGCTACGGGACAGCTAACACCGGGGAGCTGTTTTTT.

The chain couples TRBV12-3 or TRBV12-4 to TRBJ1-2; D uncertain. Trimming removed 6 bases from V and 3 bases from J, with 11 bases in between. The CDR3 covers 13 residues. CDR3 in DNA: TGTGCCAGCAGACCCGACGGCTACTATGGCTACACCTTC. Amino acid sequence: CASRPDGYYGYTF.

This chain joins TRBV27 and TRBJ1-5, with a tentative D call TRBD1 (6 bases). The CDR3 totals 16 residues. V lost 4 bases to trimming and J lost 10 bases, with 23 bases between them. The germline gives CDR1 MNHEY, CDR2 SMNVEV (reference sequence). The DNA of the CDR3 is TGTGCCAGCAGTTCATTTCAGGGGAGCCCCGTAAGACCCCAGCATTTT. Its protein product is CASSSFQGSPVRPQHF.

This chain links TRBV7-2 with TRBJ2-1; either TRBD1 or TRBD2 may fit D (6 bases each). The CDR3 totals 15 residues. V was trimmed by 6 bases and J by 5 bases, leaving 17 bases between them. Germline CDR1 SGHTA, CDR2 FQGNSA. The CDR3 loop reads CASRRDTRRDNEQFF. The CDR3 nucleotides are TGTGCCAGCAGACGGGACACCCGGAGGGACAATGAGCAGTTCTTC.

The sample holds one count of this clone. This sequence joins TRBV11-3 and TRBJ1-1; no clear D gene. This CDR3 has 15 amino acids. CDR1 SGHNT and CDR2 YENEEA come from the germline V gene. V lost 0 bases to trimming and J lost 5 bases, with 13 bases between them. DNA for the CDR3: TGTGCCAGCAGCTTAGATCAAAGACGGCGTACTGAAGCTTTCTTT. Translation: CASSLDQRRRTEAFF.

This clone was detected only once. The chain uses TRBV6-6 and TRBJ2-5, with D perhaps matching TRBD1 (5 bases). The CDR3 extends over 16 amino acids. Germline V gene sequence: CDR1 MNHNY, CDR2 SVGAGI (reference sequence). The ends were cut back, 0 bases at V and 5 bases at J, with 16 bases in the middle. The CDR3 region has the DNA TGTGCCAGCAGTTACTCGACCTGGGGCGTGGGGGAGACCCAGTACTTC. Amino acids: CASSYSTWGVGETQYF.

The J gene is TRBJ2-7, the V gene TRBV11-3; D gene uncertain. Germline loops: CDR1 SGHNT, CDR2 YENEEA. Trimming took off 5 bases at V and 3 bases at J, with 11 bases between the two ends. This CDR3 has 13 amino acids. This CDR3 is CASSRVGGYEQYF. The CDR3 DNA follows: TGTGCCAGCAGCCGAGTGGGCGGCTACGAGCAGTACTTC.

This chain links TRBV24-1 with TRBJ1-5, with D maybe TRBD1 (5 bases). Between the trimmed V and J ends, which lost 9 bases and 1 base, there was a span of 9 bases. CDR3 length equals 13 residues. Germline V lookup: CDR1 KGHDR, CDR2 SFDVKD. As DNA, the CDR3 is TGTGCCACCGGTGGGGGGAGCAATCAGCCCCAGCATTTT. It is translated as CATGGGSNQPQHF.

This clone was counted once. The CDR3, as DNA: TGTGCCAGCACCTCCGGCGCCAGGGAACGCACAGATACGCAGTATTTT. Amino acids: CASTSGARERTDTQYF. The chain links TRBV7-9 to TRBJ2-3, with D possibly TRBD1 on 5 matching bases. The V gene's germline CDR1 is SEHNR and CDR2 FQNEAQ (reference sequence). This CDR3 is built from 16 residues. V was pared by 7 bases and J by 1 base, with 18 bases between. Full variable domain (rest looked up from reference TRBV7-9 and TRBJ2-3): DTGVSQNPRHKITKRGQNVTFRCDPISEHNRLYWYRQTLGQGPEFLTYFQNEAQLEKSRLLSDRFSAERPKGSFSTLEIQRTEQGDSAMYLCASTSGARERTDTQYFGPGTRLTVL.

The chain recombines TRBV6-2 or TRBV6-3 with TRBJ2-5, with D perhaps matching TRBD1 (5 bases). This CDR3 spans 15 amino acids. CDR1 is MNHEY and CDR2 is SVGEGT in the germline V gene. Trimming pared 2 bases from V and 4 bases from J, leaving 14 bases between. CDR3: CASSYVGQPGETQYF. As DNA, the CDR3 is TGTGCCAGCAGTTACGTGGGGCAGCCTGGAGAGACCCAGTACTTC.

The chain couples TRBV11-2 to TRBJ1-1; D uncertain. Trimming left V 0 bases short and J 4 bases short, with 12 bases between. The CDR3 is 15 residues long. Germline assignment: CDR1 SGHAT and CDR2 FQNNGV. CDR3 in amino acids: CASSLEWGLGTEAFF. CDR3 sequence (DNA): TGTGCCAGCAGCTTAGAGTGGGGATTGGGCACTGAAGCTTTCTTT.

The CDR3 here is CASSPLRGGWNTEAFF. The CDR3 DNA reads TGTGCCAGCAGCCCCCTTCGAGGCGGTTGGAACACTGAAGCTTTCTTT. This chain uses TRBV7-2 with TRBJ1-1; D gene uncertain. This CDR3 has 16 amino acids. V lost 5 bases, J lost 1 base, and 17 bases lay in between. CDR1 and CDR2 (germline): SGHTA, FQGNSA.

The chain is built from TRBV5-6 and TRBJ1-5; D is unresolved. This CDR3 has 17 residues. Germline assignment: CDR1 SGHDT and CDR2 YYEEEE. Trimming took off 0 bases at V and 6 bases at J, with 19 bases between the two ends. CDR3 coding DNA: TGTGCCAGCAGCTTGGGGGTAAACCGGGATGCGGGTCAGCCCCAGCATTTT. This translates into CASSLGVNRDAGQPQHF.

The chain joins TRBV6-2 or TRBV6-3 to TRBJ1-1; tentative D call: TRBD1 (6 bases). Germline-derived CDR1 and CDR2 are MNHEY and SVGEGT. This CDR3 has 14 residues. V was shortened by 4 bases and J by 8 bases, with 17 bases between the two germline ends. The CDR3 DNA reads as TGTGCCAGCAGTTTTACCCAGGGGCACGAGGAAGCTTTCTTT. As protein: CASSFTQGHEEAFF.

Here the CDR3 DNA reads TGTGCCAGCAGTTTATCCTCACAACTTTACAATGAGCAGTTCTTC. It specifies CASSLSSQLYNEQFF. This rearrangement joins TRBV28 to TRBJ2-1; D is undetermined. V dropped 1 base and J dropped 4 bases, with 11 bases sitting between them. Germline values: CDR1 MDHEN, CDR2 SYDVKM. This CDR3 is built from 15 residues.

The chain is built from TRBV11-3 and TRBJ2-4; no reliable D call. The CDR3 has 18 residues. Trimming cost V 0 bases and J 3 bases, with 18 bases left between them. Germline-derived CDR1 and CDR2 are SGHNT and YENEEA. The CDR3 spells CASSLDFGVGRLKNIQYF. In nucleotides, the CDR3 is TGTGCCAGCAGCTTAGATTTTGGGGTCGGCAGACTCAAAAACATTCAGTACTTC.

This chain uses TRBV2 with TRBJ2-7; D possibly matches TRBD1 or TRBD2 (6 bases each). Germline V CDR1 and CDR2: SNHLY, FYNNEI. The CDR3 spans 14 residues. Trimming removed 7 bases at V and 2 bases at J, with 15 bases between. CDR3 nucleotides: TGTGCCAGCAATGGAGGGACATCCCCCTACGAGCAGTACTTC. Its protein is CASNGGTSPYEQYF.

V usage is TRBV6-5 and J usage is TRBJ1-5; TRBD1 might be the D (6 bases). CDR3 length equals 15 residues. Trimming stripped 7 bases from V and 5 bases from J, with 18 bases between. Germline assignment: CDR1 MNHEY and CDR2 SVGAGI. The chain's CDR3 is CASTVTGGSYQPQHF. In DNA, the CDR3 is TGTGCCAGCACCGTTACTGGGGGCTCTTATCAGCCCCAGCATTTT.